Listed below are T cell receptor beta chains from one sample, sequenced in a study of blood T cell repertoires in COVID-19. Profiled with immunoSEQ multiplex PCR; TCRdb holds only in-frame clones, not every one. The sample holds some 180,000 clones, around 83% seen once. Input material: PBMCs or T cells enriched from blood (not recorded which). The receptor source for this set is a man aged 40-55 years who had recovered from COVID-19. The CDR3 runs from the conserved cysteine through the conserved F or W.

j_call v_call cdr3_aa
TRBJ1-1 TRBV7-2 CASSRGVNTEAFF
TRBJ1-2 TRBV10-3 CAISDRVPGGEANYGYTF
TRBJ2-7 TRBV5-1 CASSRTTGTYEQYF
TRBJ2-2 TRBV24-1 CATRPAGSAGELFF
TRBJ2-3 TRBV5-1 CASSLGVASGESDTQYF
TRBJ2-5 TRBV19 CASSRVGTGKQETQYF
TRBJ2-1 TRBV30 CAWTRRPYNEQFF
TRBJ2-7 TRBV11-2 CASSYDRGYEQYF
TRBJ2-3 TRBV13 CASRGTTGTDTQYF
TRBJ1-6 TRBV2 CASSPGASPLHF
TRBJ1-2 TRBV19 CASSIHGGGYTF
TRBJ2-1 TRBV24-1 CATSGLAGNEQFF
TRBJ1-3 TRBV9 CASSVALEWTGGNTIYF
TRBJ2-7 TRBV28 CASSLGTSSRYF
TRBJ1-3 TRBV11-2 CASRWGGSGNTIYF
TRBJ1-2 TRBV6-5 CAALDRASGYTF
TRBJ2-7 TRBV6-5 CASSNRQGGYEQYF
TRBJ1-6 TRBV6-2/TRBV6-3 CASSSLGGQGVSPLHF
TRBJ2-7 TRBV11-2 CASSLDSFPYEQYF
TRBJ1-3 TRBV5-1 CASSLTGAKGNTIYF
TRBJ1-1 TRBV19 CASSIGQWSSTEAFF
TRBJ1-1 TRBV12-3/TRBV12-4 CASVRSLEAFF
TRBJ2-7 TRBV28 CASSFGGQTYEQYF
TRBJ1-2 TRBV10-3 CAILDRDPSNYGYTF
TRBJ1-5 TRBV5-1 CASSLGTGNGSNQPQHF
TRBJ1-2 TRBV28 CASRTLPRTGFGYTF
TRBJ1-2 TRBV11-2 CASSPDRNYGYTF
TRBJ2-7 TRBV10-2 CASRTLAGVNSYEQYF
TRBJ2-2 TRBV9 CASSVTSGAHTGELFF
TRBJ1-2 TRBV20-1 CSARGGYGYTF
TRBJ1-2 TRBV18 CASSPSTDYGYTF
TRBJ1-1 TRBV5-6 CASSLVFAGWKNTEAFF
TRBJ2-1 TRBV9 CASSTTSGGRGEQFF
TRBJ1-3 TRBV6-5 CASRPGQGAGNTIYF
TRBJ2-1 TRBV6-5 CASSPIHEQFF
TRBJ1-1 TRBV14 CASSQARGWNTEAFF
TRBJ2-7 TRBV5-1 CASSKGNRVEDYEQYF
TRBJ2-7 TRBV18 CASSPMPGGYEQYF
TRBJ2-5 TRBV5-6 CASSSSGVKETQYF
TRBJ1-4 TRBV5-1 CASSLGQGNEKLFF
TRBJ2-3 TRBV6-1 CASSEDSWTDTQYF
TRBJ1-5 TRBV24-1 CATSDRVGPFPQPQHF
TRBJ1-5 TRBV6-5 CASSQFQGNGQPQHF
TRBJ2-7 TRBV5-5 CASSPTFGGQGVFLDEQYF
TRBJ2-2 TRBV4-2 CASQSGSSNTGELFF
TRBJ2-1 TRBV11-3 CASSLEQGANNEQFF
TRBJ1-6 TRBV6-5 CASSLDRSNSPLHF
TRBJ2-2 TRBV5-1 CASSLSPGMNTGELFF
TRBJ2-2 TRBV5-1 CASSLADRGDTGELFF